This passage covers 2 T cell receptor beta chains from one sample sequenced in a study of blood T cell repertoires in COVID-19. TCRdb's table, derived via immunoSEQ multiplex PCR, lists solely in-frame clones and lacks some. The profile shows 280,000 or so clones, 88% of them singletons. Material: peripheral blood. These receptors originate from a woman aged 25 to 45 who had recovered from COVID-19.

The chain recombines TRBV6-4 with TRBJ1-6; maybe TRBD1 (5 bases). Germline CDR1 reads MRHNA; CDR2 reads SNTAGT. The ends were cut back, 5 bases at V and 7 bases at J, with 12 bases in the middle. There are 14 residues in the CDR3. Here the CDR3 DNA reads TGTGCCAGCAGTCGCGGGGCTCTCAATTCACCCCTCCACTTT. This translates into CASSRGALNSPLHF.

This chain links TRBV7-9 with TRBJ1-4, with a tentative D call TRBD1 (5 bases). This CDR3 is 15 amino acids long. The V gene lost 4 bases and the J gene lost 8 bases, with 17 bases spanning the gap. Germline CDR1 is SEHNR and CDR2 is FQNEAQ (reference sequence). The CDR3 coding sequence is TGTGCCAGCAGCTCCATTTTAGGGGCAGGAGAAAAACTGTTTTTT. Protein product: CASSSILGAGEKLFF. Variable domain in full (rest from reference TRBV7-9 and TRBJ1-4): DTGVSQNPRHKITKRGQNVTFRCDPISEHNRLYWYRQTLGQGPEFLTYFQNEAQLEKSRLLSDRFSAERPKGSFSTLEIQRTEQGDSAMYLCASSSILGAGEKLFFGSGTQLSVL.